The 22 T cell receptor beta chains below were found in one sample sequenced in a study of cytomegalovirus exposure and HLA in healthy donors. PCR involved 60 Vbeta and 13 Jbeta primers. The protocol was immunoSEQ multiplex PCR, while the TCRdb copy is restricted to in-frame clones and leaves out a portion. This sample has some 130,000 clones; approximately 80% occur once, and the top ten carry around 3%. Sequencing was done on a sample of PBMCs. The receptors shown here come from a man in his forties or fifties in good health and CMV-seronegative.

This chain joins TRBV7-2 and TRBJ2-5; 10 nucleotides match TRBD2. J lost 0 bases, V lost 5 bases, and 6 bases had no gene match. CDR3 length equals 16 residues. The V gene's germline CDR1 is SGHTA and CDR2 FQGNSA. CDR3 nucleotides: TGTGCCAGCAGCCCCCAGCGGGGGGGGTACCAAGAGACCCAGTACTTC. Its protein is CASSPQRGGYQETQYF.

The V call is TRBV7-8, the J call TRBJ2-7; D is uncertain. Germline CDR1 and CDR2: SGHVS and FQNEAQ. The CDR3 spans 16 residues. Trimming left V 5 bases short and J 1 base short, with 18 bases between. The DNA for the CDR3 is TGTGCCAGCAGCCCGCAGTCAAGACTCACTTCCTACGAGCAGTACTTC. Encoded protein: CASSPQSRLTSYEQYF.

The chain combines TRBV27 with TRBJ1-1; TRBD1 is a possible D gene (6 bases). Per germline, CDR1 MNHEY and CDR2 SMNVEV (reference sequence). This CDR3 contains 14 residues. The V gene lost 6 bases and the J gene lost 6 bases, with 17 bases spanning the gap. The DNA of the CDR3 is TGTGCCAGCAGGCAACAGGGAGCGTTCGCTGAAGCTTTCTTT. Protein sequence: CASRQQGAFAEAFF.

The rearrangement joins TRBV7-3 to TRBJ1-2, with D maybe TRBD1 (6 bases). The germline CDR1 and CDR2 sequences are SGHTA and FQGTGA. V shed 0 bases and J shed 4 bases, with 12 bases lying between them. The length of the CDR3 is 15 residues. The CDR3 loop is CASSLTGQHLYGYTF. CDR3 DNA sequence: TGTGCCAGCAGCTTAACCGGACAGCATCTCTATGGCTACACCTTC.

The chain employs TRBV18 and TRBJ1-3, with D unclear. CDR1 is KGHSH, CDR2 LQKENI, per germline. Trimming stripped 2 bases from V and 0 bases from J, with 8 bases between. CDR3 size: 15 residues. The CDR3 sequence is CASSPGTVSGNTIYF. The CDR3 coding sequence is TGTGCCAGCTCACCAGGCACAGTCTCTGGAAACACCATATATTTT.

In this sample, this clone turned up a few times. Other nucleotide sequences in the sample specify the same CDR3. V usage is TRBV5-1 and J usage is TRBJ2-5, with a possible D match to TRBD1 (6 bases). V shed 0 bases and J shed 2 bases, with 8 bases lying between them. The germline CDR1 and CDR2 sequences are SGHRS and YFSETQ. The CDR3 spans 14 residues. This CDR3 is CASSLGQGQETQYF. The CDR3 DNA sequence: TGCGCCAGCAGCTTGGGGCAGGGGCAAGAGACCCAGTACTTC.

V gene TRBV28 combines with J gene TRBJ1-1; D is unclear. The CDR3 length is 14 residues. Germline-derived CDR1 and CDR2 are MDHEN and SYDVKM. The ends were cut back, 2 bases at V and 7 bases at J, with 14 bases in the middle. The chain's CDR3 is CASSLMAGHDEAFF. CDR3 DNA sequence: TGTGCCAGCAGTTTAATGGCAGGTCATGATGAAGCTTTCTTT.

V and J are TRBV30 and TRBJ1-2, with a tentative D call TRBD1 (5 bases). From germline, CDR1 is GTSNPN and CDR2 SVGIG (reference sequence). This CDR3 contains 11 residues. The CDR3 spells CAGGGMSGYTF. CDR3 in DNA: TGTGCTGGGGGGGGGATGAGCGGCTACACCTTC.

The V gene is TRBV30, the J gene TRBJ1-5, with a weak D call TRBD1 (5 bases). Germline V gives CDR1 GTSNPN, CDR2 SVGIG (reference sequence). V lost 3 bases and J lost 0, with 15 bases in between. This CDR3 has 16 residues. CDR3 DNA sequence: TGTGCCTGGAGCCTGGGGGTCGGGGGTAGCAATCAGCCCCAGCATTTT. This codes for CAWSLGVGGSNQPQHF.

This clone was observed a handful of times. The chain's CDR3 is CASGTGQGENIQYF. The CDR3 nucleotides are TGTGCCAGCGGGACGGGACAGGGCGAAAACATTCAGTACTTC. This chain links TRBV27 with TRBJ2-4, with TRBD1 matching 9 bases. Germline trimming cut 8 bases from V and 5 bases from J; bases unmatched to any gene: 7. The CDR3 has 14 residues. Germline CDR1 reads MNHEY; CDR2 reads SMNVEV (reference sequence).

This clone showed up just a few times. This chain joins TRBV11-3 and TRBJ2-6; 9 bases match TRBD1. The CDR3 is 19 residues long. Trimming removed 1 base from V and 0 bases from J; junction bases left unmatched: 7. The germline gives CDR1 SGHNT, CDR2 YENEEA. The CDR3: CASSLGHRGPHSGANVLTF. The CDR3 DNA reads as TGTGCCAGCAGCTTAGGACACAGGGGGCCTCACTCTGGGGCCAACGTCCTGACTTTC.

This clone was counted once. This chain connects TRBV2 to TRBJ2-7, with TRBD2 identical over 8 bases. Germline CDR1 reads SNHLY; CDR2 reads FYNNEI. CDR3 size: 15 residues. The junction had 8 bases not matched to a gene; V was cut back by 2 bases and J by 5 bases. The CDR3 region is CASSEQGLGPDEQYF. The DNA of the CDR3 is TGTGCCAGCAGTGAACAGGGACTAGGGCCTGACGAGCAGTACTTC.

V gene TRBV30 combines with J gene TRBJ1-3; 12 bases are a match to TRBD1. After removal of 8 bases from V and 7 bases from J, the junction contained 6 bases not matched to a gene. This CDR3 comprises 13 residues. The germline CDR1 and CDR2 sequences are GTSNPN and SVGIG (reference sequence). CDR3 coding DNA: TGTGCCGGGGGACAGGGGGCATGGAACACCATATATTTT. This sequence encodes CAGGQGAWNTIYF.

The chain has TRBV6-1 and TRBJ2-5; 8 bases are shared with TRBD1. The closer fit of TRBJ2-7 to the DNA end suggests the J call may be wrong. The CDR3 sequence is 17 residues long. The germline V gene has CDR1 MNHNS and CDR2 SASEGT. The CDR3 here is CASSEAGRWTGKNEQYF. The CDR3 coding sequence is TGTGCCAGCAGTGAAGCCGGGCGGTGGACAGGGAAAAACGAGCAGTACTTC.

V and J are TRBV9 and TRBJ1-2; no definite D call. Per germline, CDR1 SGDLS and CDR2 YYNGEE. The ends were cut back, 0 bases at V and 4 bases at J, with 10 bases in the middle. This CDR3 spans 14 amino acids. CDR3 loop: CASSVELGTYGYTF. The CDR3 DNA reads TGTGCCAGCAGCGTAGAGCTGGGCACCTATGGCTACACCTTC.

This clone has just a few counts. The CDR3 DNA follows: TGTGCCAGCAGTTACGGGACAGGGAGAGGCTACACCTTC. Translating gives CASSYGTGRGYTF. The rearrangement joins TRBV6-5 to TRBJ1-2; TRBD1 matches 9 bases. In germline, CDR1 is MNHEY, CDR2 SVGAGI. The CDR3 runs 13 residues. V was clipped by 2 bases and J by 8 bases; unmatched bases: 3.

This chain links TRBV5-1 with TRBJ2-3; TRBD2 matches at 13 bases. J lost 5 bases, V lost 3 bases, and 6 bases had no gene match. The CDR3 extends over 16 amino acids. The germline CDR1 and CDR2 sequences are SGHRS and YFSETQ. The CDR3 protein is CASSSGTSGDRDTQYF. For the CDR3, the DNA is TGCGCCAGCAGCTCGGGGACTAGCGGGGACCGAGATACGCAGTATTTT.

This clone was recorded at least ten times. CDR3 loop: CAISMTREPRTEAFF. CDR3 DNA sequence: TGTGCCATCAGCATGACCCGGGAGCCGAGGACTGAAGCTTTCTTT. The chain carries TRBV10-3 and TRBJ1-1; D is undetermined. The CDR3 is made up of 15 amino acids. The germline V gene encodes CDR1 ENHRY and CDR2 SYGVKD. V was clipped by 6 bases and J by 5 bases, with 19 bases between them.

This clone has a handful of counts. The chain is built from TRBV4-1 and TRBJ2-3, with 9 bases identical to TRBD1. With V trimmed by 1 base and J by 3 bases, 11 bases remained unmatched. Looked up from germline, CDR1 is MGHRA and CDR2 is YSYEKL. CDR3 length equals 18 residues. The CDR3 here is CASSQVMTRQGGTDTQYF. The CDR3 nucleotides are TGCGCCAGCAGCCAAGTAATGACGCGACAGGGGGGGACAGATACGCAGTATTTT.

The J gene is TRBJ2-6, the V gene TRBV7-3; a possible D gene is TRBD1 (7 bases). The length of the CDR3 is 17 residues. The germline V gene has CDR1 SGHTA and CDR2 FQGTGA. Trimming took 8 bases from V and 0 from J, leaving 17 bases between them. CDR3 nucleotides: TGTGCCAGCTCGCGGCAGGGGGGACTCTCTGGGGCCAACGTCCTGACTTTC. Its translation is CASSRQGGLSGANVLTF.

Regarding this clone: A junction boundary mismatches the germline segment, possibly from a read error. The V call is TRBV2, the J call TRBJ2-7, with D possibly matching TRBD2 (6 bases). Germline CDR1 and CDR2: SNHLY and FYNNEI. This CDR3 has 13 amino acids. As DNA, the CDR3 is TGCCGGGTTCGACTAGATAACTCCTACGAGCAGTACTTC. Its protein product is CRVRLDNSYEQYF.

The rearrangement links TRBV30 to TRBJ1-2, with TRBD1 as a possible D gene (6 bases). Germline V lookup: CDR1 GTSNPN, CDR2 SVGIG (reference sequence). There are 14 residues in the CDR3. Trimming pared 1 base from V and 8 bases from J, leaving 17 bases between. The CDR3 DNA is TGTGCCTGGAGTGGGCGGAACAGGGCCTTAGGCTACACCTTC. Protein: CAWSGRNRALGYTF.